These 21 T cell receptor beta chains share one sample of origin, sequenced in a study of OX40 agonist ivuxolimab in advanced cancers. Repertoires were generated with immunoSEQ multiplex PCR, while TCRdb's copy carries only in-frame clones and drops some. The data contain roughly 73,000 clones, about 91% of them singletons. This sample comprised CD4+ or CD8+ T cells sorted from blood, obtained in a trial of the OX40 agonist ivuxolimab. These receptors were collected from an adult with an advanced solid tumor such as melanoma, head and neck, liver or kidney cancer.

The V gene is TRBV29-1, the J gene TRBJ2-5; D ambiguous. The germline CDR1 and CDR2 sequences are SQVTM and ANQGSEA. This CDR3 region has 11 residues. The V end was cut by 5 bases, the J end by 1 base, with 5 bases between. The CDR3 nucleotides read TGCAGCGTTTTCATCCAAGAGACCCAGTACTTC. Protein product: CSVFIQETQYF.

The rearrangement joins TRBV4-2 to TRBJ2-2; D gene uncertain. Germline CDR1 reads LGHNA; CDR2 reads YNFKEQ. This CDR3 has 17 amino acids. V shed 0 bases and J shed 0 bases, with 11 bases lying between them. As DNA, the CDR3 is TGTGCCAGCAGCCAAGAGCGGACCTACACGAACACCGGGGAGCTGTTTTTT. Protein: CASSQERTYTNTGELFF.

The V call is TRBV7-3, the J call TRBJ2-2; D is ambiguous. The CDR3 sequence is 13 residues long. Trimming took 2 bases from V and 6 from J, leaving 7 bases between them. Germline lookup yields CDR1 SGHTA and CDR2 FQGTGA. DNA for the CDR3: TGTGCCAGCAGCTTATTAGGTTCCGGGGAGCTGTTTTTT. Translation gives CASSLLGSGELFF. Full variable domain (outside the CDR3, taken from reference TRBV7-3 and TRBJ2-2): GAGVSQTPSNKVTEKGKYVELRCDPISGHTALYWYRQSLGQGPEFLIYFQGTGAADDSGLPNDRFFAVRPEGSVSTLKIQRTERGDSAVYLCASSLLGSGELFFGEGSRLTVL.

This clone showed up just once. The chain recombines TRBV30 with TRBJ1-2; a possible D gene is TRBD1 (5 bases). Germline CDR1 GTSNPN, CDR2 SVGIG (reference sequence). Trimming shortened V by 8 bases and J by 2 bases, and 12 bases separated the two germline ends. The CDR3 has 12 amino acids. For the CDR3, the DNA is TGTGCCGTCGGGGCAAGGAACTATGGCTACACCTTC. Protein product: CAVGARNYGYTF.

The rearrangement links TRBV5-4 to TRBJ2-4; TRBD2 is a possible D gene (6 bases). The CDR3 is made up of 16 amino acids. V shed 0 bases and J shed 2 bases, with 12 bases lying between them. The germline gives CDR1 SGHNT, CDR2 YYREEE (reference sequence). CDR3 sequence (DNA): TGTGCCAGCAGCTTGGTCGGGGGAGGAACCAAAAACATTCAGTACTTC. It translates to CASSLVGGGTKNIQYF. Full variable domain (outside the CDR3, taken from reference TRBV5-4 and TRBJ2-4): ETGVTQSPTHLIKTRGQQVTLRCSSQSGHNTVSWYQQALGQGPQFIFQYYREEENGRGNFPPRFSGLQFPNYSSELNVNALELDDSALYLCASSLVGGGTKNIQYFGAGTRLSVL.

The chain links TRBV7-6 to TRBJ2-1, with unresolved D. V was shortened by 3 bases and J by 0 bases, with 12 bases between the two germline ends. Per germline, CDR1 SGHVS and CDR2 FNYEAQ. This CDR3 is built from 16 residues. The CDR3 region has the DNA TGTGCCAGCAGCTTTGAGCTTGATCCCTCCTACAATGAGCAGTTCTTC. Translated: CASSFELDPSYNEQFF.

This clone was counted a few times. This chain uses TRBV15 with TRBJ2-5; D remains ambiguous. Trimming pared 0 bases from V and 4 bases from J, leaving 12 bases between. Germline CDR1 LNHNV, CDR2 YYDKDF (reference sequence). The CDR3 loop spans 15 amino acids. The CDR3 coding sequence is TGTGCCACCAGCAGAGATCCAAACTATGGAGAGACCCAGTACTTC. This encodes CATSRDPNYGETQYF.

The gene calls are TRBV6-1 and TRBJ1-2; 10 positions agree with TRBD1. With 3 bases clipped from V and 6 bases from J, the junction kept 7 bases outside the gene matches. Germline CDR1 and CDR2: MNHNS and SASEGT. This CDR3 contains 15 residues. The CDR3 nucleotides are TGTGCCAGCAGTGACCCCGGGACAGGGGAGGATGGCTACACCTTC. Protein sequence: CASSDPGTGEDGYTF.

The sample holds a few counts of this clone. The chain uses TRBV18 and TRBJ2-1, with 12 bases that match TRBD2. The trim removed 0 bases at V and 12 bases at J, leaving 12 bases unmatched. The V gene's germline CDR1 is KGHSH and CDR2 LQKENI. The CDR3 is 17 residues long. CDR3 region: CASSPPQLAGGPRLQFF. In DNA, the CDR3 is TGTGCCAGCTCACCACCGCAACTAGCGGGGGGTCCCCGTTTGCAGTTCTTC.

This clone was seen once. The J gene is TRBJ2-3, the V gene TRBV5-1; 13 nucleotides agree with TRBD2. V lost 4 bases to trimming and J lost 4 bases; unmatched junction nucleotides: 9. CDR1 and CDR2 from the germline V gene are SGHRS and YFSETQ. The CDR3 has 17 amino acids. CDR3 nucleotide sequence: TGCGCCAGCAGCCCTACAACTAGCGGGGGGGCCGCAGATACGCAGTATTTT. It is translated as CASSPTTSGGAADTQYF. The variable domain in full, with the rest retrieved from reference TRBV5-1 and TRBJ2-3, is KAGVTQTPRYLIKTRGQQVTLSCSPISGHRSVSWYQQTPGQGLQFLFEYFSETQRNKGNFPGRFSGRQFSNSRSEMNVSTLELGDSALYLCASSPTTSGGAADTQYFGPGTRLTVL.

J is TRBJ2-7 and V is TRBV18, with D possibly matching TRBD2 (5 bases). Germline CDR1 and CDR2: KGHSH and LQKENI. Trimming left V 5 bases short and J 0 bases short, with 8 bases between. CDR3 length: 13 amino acids. CDR3: CASSEGYSYEQYF. CDR3 bases: TGTGCCAGCTCAGAGGGCTACTCCTACGAGCAGTACTTC.

The chain joins TRBV5-6 to TRBJ1-4; no reliable D call. CDR1 is SGHDT and CDR2 is YYEEEE in the germline V gene. This CDR3 spans 16 amino acids. V was shortened by 2 bases and J by 3 bases, with 14 bases between the two germline ends. The CDR3 region is CASSLTDAAANEKLFF. For the CDR3, the DNA is TGTGCCAGCAGCTTAACGGACGCAGCCGCTAATGAAAAACTGTTTTTT.

V is TRBV28 and J is TRBJ2-7, with 7 bases lining up with TRBD2. From germline, CDR1 is MDHEN and CDR2 SYDVKM. After removal of 4 bases from V and 5 bases from J, the junction contained 2 bases not matched to a gene. This CDR3 contains 12 residues. The CDR3 reads CASSSGGNEQYF. The CDR3 DNA reads as TGTGCCAGCAGTTCCGGGGGGAACGAGCAGTACTTC.

The chain links TRBV6-5 to TRBJ1-3; possible D gene TRBD1, 6 bases. From germline, CDR1 is MNHEY and CDR2 SVGAGI. The CDR3 totals 15 residues. V was trimmed by 5 bases and J by 0 bases, leaving 11 bases between them. CDR3 region: CASSLRDNSGNTIYF. CDR3 DNA: TGTGCCAGCAGTCTCCGGGACAACTCTGGAAACACCATATATTTT.

The chain links TRBV29-1 to TRBJ2-5; no clear D. The CDR3 is made up of 12 amino acids. The germline V and J ends were trimmed by 3 bases and 7 bases, with 12 bases remaining between them. CDR1 SQVTM and CDR2 ANQGSEA come from the germline V gene. The CDR3 sequence: CSVDQSPGTQYF. CDR3 nucleotide sequence: TGCAGCGTTGATCAGAGCCCAGGGACCCAGTACTTC.

The chain combines TRBV9 with TRBJ2-1; no clear D. This CDR3 comprises 11 residues. V lost 4 bases and J lost 9, with 8 bases in between. The germline gives CDR1 SGDLS, CDR2 YYNGEE. Here the CDR3 reads CASSRESEQFF. The CDR3 bases are TGTGCCAGCAGCCGAGAGAGTGAGCAGTTCTTC.

The J gene is TRBJ2-2, the V gene TRBV5-1; no definite D call. Germline V lookup: CDR1 SGHRS, CDR2 YFSETQ. This CDR3 spans 12 amino acids. Trimming pared 3 bases from V and 7 bases from J, leaving 7 bases between. In nucleotides, the CDR3 is TGCGCCAGCAGCTACGGTGGCGGGGAGCTGTTTTTT. Amino acid sequence: CASSYGGGELFF.

In DNA, the CDR3 is TGCGCCAGCAGCTTGGACAGGGGGCGAGGTGAGCAGTTCTTC. Translating gives CASSLDRGRGEQFF. The chain uses TRBV5-1 and TRBJ2-1, with TRBD1 matching over 9 bases. This CDR3 comprises 14 residues. Germline CDR1 is SGHRS and CDR2 is YFSETQ. The trim removed 0 bases at V and 9 bases at J, leaving 4 bases unmatched. The whole variable domain, filled in from reference TRBV5-1 and TRBJ2-1, reads KAGVTQTPRYLIKTRGQQVTLSCSPISGHRSVSWYQQTPGQGLQFLFEYFSETQRNKGNFPGRFSGRQFSNSRSEMNVSTLELGDSALYLCASSLDRGRGEQFFGPGTRLTVL.

This chain links TRBV27 with TRBJ1-4; possibly TRBD1 for D (5 bases). With 6 bases removed from V and 0 bases from J, the gap between germline ends came to 11 bases. The CDR3 runs 15 residues. CDR1 MNHEY and CDR2 SMNVEV come from the germline V gene (reference sequence). The CDR3 reads CASSPGTPTNEKLFF. In nucleotides, the CDR3 is TGTGCCAGCAGCCCCGGGACCCCAACTAATGAAAAACTGTTTTTT.

The chain combines TRBV2 with TRBJ2-1; the match to TRBD2 covers 7 bases. CDR3 length equals 14 residues. V shed 5 bases, J shed 4 bases, and the junction held 5 bases outside the gene matches. Germline-derived CDR1 and CDR2 are SNHLY and FYNNEI. The CDR3 DNA is TGTGCCAGCAGTAGGAGGGAGGGTTACAATGAGCAGTTCTTC. It translates to CASSRREGYNEQFF.

The gene calls are TRBV29-1 and TRBJ1-4; 7 positions agree with TRBD1. Per the germline V gene, CDR1 is SQVTM and CDR2 is ANQGSEA. This CDR3 is built from 13 residues. V dropped 7 bases and J dropped 5; count of bases not matched to a gene: 7. In nucleotides, the CDR3 is TGCAGCGCCCTTCCAGGGGGGAATGAAAAACTGTTTTTT. Translated: CSALPGGNEKLFF.